Given below is one T cell receptor beta chain in context. This sample was included in a study of CD8+CD57+ T cells in acquired aplastic anemia. Genomic DNA templated the TCR beta VDJ and CDR3 profiling. One entry per CDR3 protein results from TCRdb running MiXCR on the reads. This repertoire shows 120,000 or so distinct CDR3 sequences, around 48% found once; its top ten account for 2.5%. The CDR3 has 15 amino acids. Germline trimming cut 1 base from V and 7 bases from J; bases unmatched to any gene: 0. Germline-derived CDR1 and CDR2 are SGHAT and FQNNGV. The chain has TRBV11-2 and TRBJ2-1; 14 positions match TRBD2. The material sequenced was sorted CD4+, CD8+, or CD8+CD57+ T cells (not recorded which) from PBMCs. The receptor was derived from a human donor in good health, serving as a control. In DNA, the CDR3 is TGTGCCAGCAGCTTAGGACTAGCGGGGGGGAATGAGCAGTTCTTC. This gives the protein CASSLGLAGGNEQFF.